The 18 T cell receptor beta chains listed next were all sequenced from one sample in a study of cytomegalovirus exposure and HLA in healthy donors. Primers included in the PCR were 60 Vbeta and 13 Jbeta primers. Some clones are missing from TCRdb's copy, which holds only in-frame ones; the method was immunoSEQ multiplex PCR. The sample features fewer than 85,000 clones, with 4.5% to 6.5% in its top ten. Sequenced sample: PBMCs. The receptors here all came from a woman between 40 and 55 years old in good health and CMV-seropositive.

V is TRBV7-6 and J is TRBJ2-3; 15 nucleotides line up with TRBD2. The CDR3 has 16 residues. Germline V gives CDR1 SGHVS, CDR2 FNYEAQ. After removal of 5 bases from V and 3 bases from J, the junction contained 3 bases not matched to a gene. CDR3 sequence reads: CASSRTSGGATDTQYF. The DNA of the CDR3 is TGTGCCAGCAGCCGGACTAGCGGGGGGGCGACAGATACGCAGTATTTT.

The CDR3 sequence: CASSLGTGGASYGYTF. The CDR3 nucleotides read TGTGCCAGCAGCCTGGGGACAGGGGGCGCCAGCTATGGCTACACCTTC. The chain links TRBV7-9 to TRBJ1-2; 12 nucleotides match TRBD1. V gave up 5 bases and J gave up 4 bases; unmatched junction bases: 8. Looked up from germline, CDR1 is SEHNR and CDR2 is FQNEAQ (reference sequence). This CDR3 spans 16 amino acids.

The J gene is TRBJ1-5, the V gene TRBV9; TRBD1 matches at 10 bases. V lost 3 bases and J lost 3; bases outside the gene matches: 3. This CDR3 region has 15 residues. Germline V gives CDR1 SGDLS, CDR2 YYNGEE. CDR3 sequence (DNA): TGTGCCAGCAGCGGAGGGACAGGGGTCAATCAGCCCCAGCATTTT. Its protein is CASSGGTGVNQPQHF.

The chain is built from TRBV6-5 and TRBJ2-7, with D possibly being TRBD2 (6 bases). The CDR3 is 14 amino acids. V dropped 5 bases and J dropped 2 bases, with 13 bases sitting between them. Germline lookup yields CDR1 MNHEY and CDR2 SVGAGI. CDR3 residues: CASSPRDSAYEQYF. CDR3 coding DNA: TGTGCCAGCAGTCCCCGGGACTCCGCCTACGAGCAGTACTTC.

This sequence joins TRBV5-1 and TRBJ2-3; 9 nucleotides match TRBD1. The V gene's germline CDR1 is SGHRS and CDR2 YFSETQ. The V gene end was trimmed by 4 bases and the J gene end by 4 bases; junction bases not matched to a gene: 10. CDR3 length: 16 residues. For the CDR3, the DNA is TGCGCCAGCAGCAAACTCCCGGGACAGGGTGCAGATACGCAGTATTTT. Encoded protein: CASSKLPGQGADTQYF.

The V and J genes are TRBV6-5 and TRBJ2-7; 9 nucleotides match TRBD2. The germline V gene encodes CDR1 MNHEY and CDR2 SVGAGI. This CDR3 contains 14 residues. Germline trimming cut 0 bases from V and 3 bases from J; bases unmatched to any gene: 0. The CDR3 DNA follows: TGTGCCAGCAGTTACTCGCGGGAGGGCTACGAGCAGTACTTC. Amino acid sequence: CASSYSREGYEQYF.

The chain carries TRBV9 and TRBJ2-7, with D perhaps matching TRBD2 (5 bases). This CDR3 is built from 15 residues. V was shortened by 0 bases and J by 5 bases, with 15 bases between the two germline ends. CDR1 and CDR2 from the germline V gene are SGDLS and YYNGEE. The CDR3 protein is CASSVAGGPMNEQYF. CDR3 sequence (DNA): TGTGCCAGCAGCGTAGCTGGAGGCCCCATGAACGAGCAGTACTTC.

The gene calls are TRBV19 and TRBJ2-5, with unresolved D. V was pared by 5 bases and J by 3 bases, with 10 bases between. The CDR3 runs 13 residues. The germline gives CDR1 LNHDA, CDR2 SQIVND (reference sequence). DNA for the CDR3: TGTGCCAGTAGTCCCCGTTCCGAAGAGACCCAGTACTTC. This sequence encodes CASSPRSEETQYF. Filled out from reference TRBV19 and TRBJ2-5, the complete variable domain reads DGGITQSPKYLFRKEGQNVTLSCEQNLNHDAMYWYRQDPGQGLRLIYYSQIVNDFQKGDIAEGYSVSREKKESFPLTVTSAQKNPTAFYLCASSPRSEETQYFGPGTRLLVL.

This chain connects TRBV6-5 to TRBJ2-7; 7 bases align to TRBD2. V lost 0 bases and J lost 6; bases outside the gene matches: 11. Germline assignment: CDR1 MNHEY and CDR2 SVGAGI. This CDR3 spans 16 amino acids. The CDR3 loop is CASSYSPSGGLSEQYF. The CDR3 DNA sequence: TGTGCCAGCAGTTACTCCCCTAGCGGTGGACTCTCCGAGCAGTACTTC.

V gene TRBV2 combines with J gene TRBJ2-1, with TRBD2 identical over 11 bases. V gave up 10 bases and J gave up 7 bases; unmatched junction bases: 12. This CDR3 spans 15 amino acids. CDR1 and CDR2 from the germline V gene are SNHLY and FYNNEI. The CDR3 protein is CAKQTLAGVGNEQFF. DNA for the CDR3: TGTGCCAAACAAACACTAGCGGGAGTCGGGAATGAGCAGTTCTTC.

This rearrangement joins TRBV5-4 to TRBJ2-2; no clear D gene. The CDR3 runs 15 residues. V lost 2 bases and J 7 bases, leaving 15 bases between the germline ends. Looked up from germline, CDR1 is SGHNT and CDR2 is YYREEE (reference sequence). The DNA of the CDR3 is TGTGCCAGCAGCTTTTATAGAGGAGATAGCGGGGAGCTGTTTTTT. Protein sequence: CASSFYRGDSGELFF.

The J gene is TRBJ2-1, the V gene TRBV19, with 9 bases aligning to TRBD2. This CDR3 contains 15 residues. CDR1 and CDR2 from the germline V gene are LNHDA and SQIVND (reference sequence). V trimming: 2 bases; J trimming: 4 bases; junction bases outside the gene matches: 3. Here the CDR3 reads CASSISGGFYNEQFF. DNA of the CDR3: TGTGCCAGTAGTATAAGCGGGGGGTTTTACAATGAGCAGTTCTTC. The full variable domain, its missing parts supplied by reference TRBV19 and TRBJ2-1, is DGGITQSPKYLFRKEGQNVTLSCEQNLNHDAMYWYRQDPGQGLRLIYYSQIVNDFQKGDIAEGYSVSREKKESFPLTVTSAQKNPTAFYLCASSISGGFYNEQFFGPGTRLTVL.

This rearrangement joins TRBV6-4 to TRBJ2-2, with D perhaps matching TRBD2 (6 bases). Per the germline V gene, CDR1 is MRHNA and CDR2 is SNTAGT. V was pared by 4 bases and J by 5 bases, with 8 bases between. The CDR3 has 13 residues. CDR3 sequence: CASSVGTTGELFF. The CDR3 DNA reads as TGTGCCAGCAGTGTCGGGACTACCGGGGAGCTGTTTTTT.

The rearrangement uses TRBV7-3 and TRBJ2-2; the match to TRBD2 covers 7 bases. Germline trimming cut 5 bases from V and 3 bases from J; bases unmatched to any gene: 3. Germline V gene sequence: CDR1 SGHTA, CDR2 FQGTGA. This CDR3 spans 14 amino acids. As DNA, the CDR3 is TGTGCCAGCAGCCGTGGGGGGGACACCGGGGAGCTGTTTTTT. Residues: CASSRGGDTGELFF.

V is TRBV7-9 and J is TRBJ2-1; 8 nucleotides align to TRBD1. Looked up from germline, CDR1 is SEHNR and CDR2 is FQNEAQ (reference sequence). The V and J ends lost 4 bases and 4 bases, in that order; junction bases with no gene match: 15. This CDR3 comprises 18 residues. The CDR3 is CASSSGPPVDRVYNEQFF. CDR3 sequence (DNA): TGTGCCAGCAGCTCAGGCCCCCCCGTGGACAGGGTATACAATGAGCAGTTCTTC. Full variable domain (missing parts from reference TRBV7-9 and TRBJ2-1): DTGVSQNPRHKITKRGQNVTFRCDPISEHNRLYWYRQTLGQGPEFLTYFQNEAQLEKSRLLSDRFSAERPKGSFSTLEIQRTEQGDSAMYLCASSSGPPVDRVYNEQFFGPGTRLTVL.

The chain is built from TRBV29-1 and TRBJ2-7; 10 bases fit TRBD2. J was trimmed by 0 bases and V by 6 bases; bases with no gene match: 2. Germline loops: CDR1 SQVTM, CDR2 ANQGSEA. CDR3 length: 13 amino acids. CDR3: CSVGLAASYEQYF. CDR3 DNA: TGCAGCGTAGGACTAGCGGCCTCCTACGAGCAGTACTTC.

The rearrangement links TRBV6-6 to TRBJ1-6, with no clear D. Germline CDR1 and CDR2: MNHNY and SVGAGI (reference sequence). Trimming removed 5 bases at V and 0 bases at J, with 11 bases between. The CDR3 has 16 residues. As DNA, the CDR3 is TGTGCCAGCAGTACCCAAGGGAGCTCCTATAATTCACCCCTCCACTTT. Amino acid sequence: CASSTQGSSYNSPLHF.

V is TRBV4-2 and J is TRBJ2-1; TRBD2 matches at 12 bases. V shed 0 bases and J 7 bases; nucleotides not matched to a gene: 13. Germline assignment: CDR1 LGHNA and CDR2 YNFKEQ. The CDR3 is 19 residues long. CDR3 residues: CASSQDNRHRLAGANEQFF. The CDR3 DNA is TGTGCCAGCAGCCAAGATAATCGACATAGACTAGCGGGGGCTAATGAGCAGTTCTTC.